The rows below give T cell receptor beta chains drawn from one sample of a study of early T cells in non-severe SARS-CoV-2 infection. MiXCR was run by TCRdb on the 5' RACE reads, yielding one entry per CDR3 protein. The sample has approximately 66,000 distinct CDR3 sequences, 12% seen once. The sample taken for sequencing was whole blood. These receptor sequences come from an adult who was a healthcare worker with PCR-confirmed SARS-CoV-2 infection or an uninfected control (not recorded which). CDR3s include the opening cysteine and the closing phenylalanine or tryptophan. D genes are given only for firm matches. Not all rows give a size; the values are once, few, many and, for expanded clones, a class.

cdr3_nt: TGCGCCAGCAGCCAAGACGGCAATCAGCCCCAGCATTTT
cdr3_aa: CASSQDGNQPQHF
j_call: TRBJ1-5
d_call: .
v_call: TRBV4-3
clone_size: many

cdr3_nt: TGTGCCAGCACTGGGCCAAGGGGAGCCGGGGAGCTGTTTTTT
cdr3_aa: CASTGPRGAGELFF
j_call: TRBJ2-2
d_call: .
v_call: TRBV2
clone_size: .

cdr3_nt: TGTGCCAGTAGTCTCTTGACAGGGGGCGCCCCCGGGGAGCTGTTTTTT
cdr3_aa: CASSLLTGGAPGELFF
j_call: TRBJ2-2
d_call: TRBD1
v_call: TRBV19
clone_size: .

cdr3_nt: TGCAGTGCACCCGGACAGGGCACCCAAGAGCAGTTCTTC
cdr3_aa: CSAPGQGTQEQFF
j_call: TRBJ2-1
d_call: TRBD1
v_call: TRBV20-1
clone_size: .

cdr3_nt: TGTGCCAGCAGTTCCTACAATGGCTACACCTTC
cdr3_aa: CASSSYNGYTF
j_call: TRBJ1-2
d_call: .
v_call: TRBV12-3/TRBV12-4
clone_size: .

cdr3_nt: TGTGCCAGCACGCCATCGAGACAGGGATTAACGTTCAATCAGCCCCAGCATTTT
cdr3_aa: CASTPSRQGLTFNQPQHF
j_call: TRBJ1-5
d_call: TRBD1
v_call: TRBV6-6
clone_size: many

cdr3_nt: TGTGCCAGCAGTGGGACACAGGGGAGCGGCGAGCAGTACTTC
cdr3_aa: CASSGTQGSGEQYF
j_call: TRBJ2-7
d_call: TRBD1
v_call: TRBV2
clone_size: .

cdr3_nt: TGTGCCATCAGTGACTCTGACTGGGACAATGAGCAGTTCTTC
cdr3_aa: CAISDSDWDNEQFF
j_call: TRBJ2-1
d_call: .
v_call: TRBV10-3
clone_size: many

cdr3_nt: TGTGCCTCAAGAGCGGGAGGGAGTAACAATGAGCAGTTCTTC
cdr3_aa: CASRAGGSNNEQFF
j_call: TRBJ2-1
d_call: TRBD2
v_call: TRBV7-6
clone_size: .

cdr3_nt: TGTGCCAGCAGGGTCCGAGAAGGGGAAAAACTGTTTTTT
cdr3_aa: CASRVREGEKLFF
j_call: TRBJ1-4
d_call: .
v_call: TRBV2
clone_size: .

cdr3_nt: TGTGCCACCAGCAGAGAGGGGGACAGCACTGAAGCTTTCTTT
cdr3_aa: CATSREGDSTEAFF
j_call: TRBJ1-1
d_call: TRBD1
v_call: TRBV15
clone_size: many

cdr3_nt: TGTGCCAGCGAAAACAGGAACACTGAAGCTTTCTTT
cdr3_aa: CASENRNTEAFF
j_call: TRBJ1-1
d_call: .
v_call: TRBV6-5
clone_size: .

cdr3_nt: TGCAGCGTCTTAGCGGGAGGAGAGACCCAGTACTTC
cdr3_aa: CSVLAGGETQYF
j_call: TRBJ2-5
d_call: TRBD2
v_call: TRBV29-1
clone_size: many

cdr3_nt: TGTGCCAGCAGCGGAATCACCAGGGGGCGAGATACGCAGTATTTT
cdr3_aa: CASSGITRGRDTQYF
j_call: TRBJ2-3
d_call: TRBD1
v_call: TRBV7-9
clone_size: many

cdr3_nt: TGTGCCAGCAGCTTAGCTTCGATCCCGTCTACGCTCTACGAGCAGTACTTC
cdr3_aa: CASSLASIPSTLYEQYF
j_call: TRBJ2-7
d_call: .
v_call: TRBV7-8
clone_size: few

cdr3_nt: TGCGCCAGCAGCCAGTTGGGATCTGGCAATTCACCCCTCCACTTT
cdr3_aa: CASSQLGSGNSPLHF
j_call: TRBJ1-6
d_call: .
v_call: TRBV4-1
clone_size: .

cdr3_nt: TGTGCCAGCAGCTTGGTCCTTTCGATGCACACAGATACGCAGTATTTT
cdr3_aa: CASSLVLSMHTDTQYF
j_call: TRBJ2-3
d_call: .
v_call: TRBV5-4
clone_size: many